These T cell receptor beta chains were read from a single sample in a study of T cell responses to AZD1222 COVID-19 vaccine. The method was immunoSEQ multiplex PCR; TCRdb's version includes in-frame clones alone and lacks a portion of them. The sample yields about 80,000 clones, approximately 83% seen once. The source material was peripheral blood, sampled 28 days after the second AZD1222 dose. The receptor source for this set is an adult who received the AZD1222 COVID-19 vaccine. Each CDR3 is given with its conserved first and last residue. The order of the fields is J gene, D gene, clone size, V gene, CDR3 DNA, CDR3 protein. A D gene is named only where the DNA matches it firmly. Expanded clones are given a class, and other clones once, few, many or no size at all.

j_gene: TRBJ2-2; d_gene: TRBD1; abundance: -; v_gene: TRBV12-5; CDR3nt: TGTGCTAGTGGTTCCACAGGGGGCGCTGCAACCGGGGAGCTGTTTTTT; CDR3aa: CASGSTGGAATGELFF
j_gene: TRBJ2-7; d_gene: -; abundance: -; v_gene: TRBV4-1; CDR3nt: TGCGCCAGTTCCACAGGAACCTACGAGCAGTACTTC; CDR3aa: CASSTGTYEQYF
j_gene: TRBJ1-2; d_gene: -; abundance: -; v_gene: TRBV4-2; CDR3nt: TGTGCCAGCAGCCAAGATTACTATGGCTACACCTTC; CDR3aa: CASSQDYYGYTF
j_gene: TRBJ1-1; d_gene: -; abundance: -; v_gene: TRBV6-5; CDR3nt: TGTGCCAGCAGACAACTTGGACCGCTGAACACTGAAGCTTTCTTT; CDR3aa: CASRQLGPLNTEAFF
j_gene: TRBJ1-1; d_gene: -; abundance: -; v_gene: TRBV21-1; CDR3nt: TGTGCCAGCAGCTCTCGGGACAGGTTTTTCGCTGAAGCTTTCTTT; CDR3aa: CASSSRDRFFAEAFF
j_gene: TRBJ2-5; d_gene: TRBD1; abundance: -; v_gene: TRBV19; CDR3nt: TGTGCCAGTAGTGGGGGACAGGGCGGTAGGGAGACCCAGTACTTC; CDR3aa: CASSGGQGGRETQYF
j_gene: TRBJ1-2; d_gene: TRBD1; abundance: -; v_gene: TRBV5-1; CDR3nt: TGCGCCAGCAGCTTAGACAGGGGGGGCTATGGCTACACCTTC; CDR3aa: CASSLDRGGYGYTF
j_gene: TRBJ2-4; d_gene: -; abundance: -; v_gene: TRBV4-1; CDR3nt: TGCGCCAGCAGCCTGAGGGCGGGGGCGGGGAACATTCAGTACTTC; CDR3aa: CASSLRAGAGNIQYF
j_gene: TRBJ2-3; d_gene: -; abundance: -; v_gene: TRBV11-3; CDR3nt: TGTGCCAGCGGGAATCCAGGGGGGGATACGCAGTATTTT; CDR3aa: CASGNPGGDTQYF
j_gene: TRBJ1-2; d_gene: -; abundance: -; v_gene: TRBV30; CDR3nt: TGTGCCTGGACCCCCACTGGGAGGGATGGCTACACCTTC; CDR3aa: CAWTPTGRDGYTF
j_gene: TRBJ1-3; d_gene: -; abundance: -; v_gene: TRBV28; CDR3nt: TGTGCCAGCAGTTTAGGGCACTATTCTGGAAACACCATATATTTT; CDR3aa: CASSLGHYSGNTIYF
j_gene: TRBJ1-6; d_gene: -; abundance: few; v_gene: TRBV9; CDR3nt: TGTGCCAGCAGCGTAGGGCAGGGAGGGATCTCCTATAATTCACCCCTCCACTTT; CDR3aa: CASSVGQGGISYNSPLHF
j_gene: TRBJ1-6; d_gene: TRBD1; abundance: few; v_gene: TRBV19; CDR3nt: TGTGCCAGTAGTCCCGAATGGACAGGGGGAAATTCACCCCTCCACTTT; CDR3aa: CASSPEWTGGNSPLHF
j_gene: TRBJ1-4; d_gene: TRBD1; abundance: -; v_gene: TRBV5-1; CDR3nt: TGCGCCAGCAGCGGACAGGGTCGAGACAATCAAATTGAAAAACTGTTTTTT; CDR3aa: CASSGQGRDNQIEKLFF
j_gene: TRBJ2-3; d_gene: -; abundance: -; v_gene: TRBV14; CDR3nt: TGTGCCAGCAGCCAAGAATTACGAGGTGGCACAGATACGCAGTATTTT; CDR3aa: CASSQELRGGTDTQYF
j_gene: TRBJ1-5; d_gene: -; abundance: -; v_gene: TRBV4-1; CDR3nt: TGCGCCAGCAGCCAAGTGGTGGGGAAGGGACAGCCCCAGCATTTT; CDR3aa: CASSQVVGKGQPQHF
j_gene: TRBJ2-7; d_gene: -; abundance: -; v_gene: TRBV5-8; CDR3nt: TGTGCCAGCAGCTTCGTGGGCGAGCAGTACTTC; CDR3aa: CASSFVGEQYF
j_gene: TRBJ2-5; d_gene: TRBD1; abundance: once; v_gene: TRBV6-5; CDR3nt: TGTGCCAGCAGTTCCAACAGGGGGATCGGGGAGACCCAGTACTTC; CDR3aa: CASSSNRGIGETQYF
j_gene: TRBJ2-7; d_gene: -; abundance: -; v_gene: TRBV5-1; CDR3nt: TGCGCCAGCAGCAACAACCGAAACTCCTACGAGCAGTACTTC; CDR3aa: CASSNNRNSYEQYF
j_gene: TRBJ2-2; d_gene: -; abundance: -; v_gene: TRBV13; CDR3nt: TGTGCCAGCAGCTTAGCGGAACGTTCGAACACCGGGGAGCTGTTTTTT; CDR3aa: CASSLAERSNTGELFF
j_gene: TRBJ2-2; d_gene: -; abundance: -; v_gene: TRBV24-1; CDR3nt: TGTGCCACGAGGGGGACCGGGGAGCTGTTTTTT; CDR3aa: CATRGTGELFF
j_gene: TRBJ1-2; d_gene: -; abundance: -; v_gene: TRBV9; CDR3nt: TGTGCCAGCAGCGTAACGTCAGTGCCAGCTAACTATGGCTACACCTTC; CDR3aa: CASSVTSVPANYGYTF
j_gene: TRBJ1-2; d_gene: -; abundance: -; v_gene: TRBV15; CDR3nt: TGTGCCACCAGCAGAGATCGCGTTGGGCAGGGCTACACCTTC; CDR3aa: CATSRDRVGQGYTF
j_gene: TRBJ1-2; d_gene: -; abundance: -; v_gene: TRBV5-4; CDR3nt: TGTGCCAGCAGCTGGGCGGCAGGGTACGGCTACACCTTC; CDR3aa: CASSWAAGYGYTF
j_gene: TRBJ1-3; d_gene: -; abundance: -; v_gene: TRBV3-1/TRBV3-2; CDR3nt: TGTGCCAGCAGCCAAGAGAACACCATATATTTT; CDR3aa: CASSQENTIYF
j_gene: TRBJ2-7; d_gene: -; abundance: -; v_gene: TRBV5-5; CDR3nt: TGTGCCAGCAGCCGCCAAGGGTTCACCTACGAGCAGTACTTC; CDR3aa: CASSRQGFTYEQYF